Below, 25 T cell receptor beta chains from the same sample are listed, as sequenced in a study of T-cell memory formation after mild COVID-19. TCRdb recomputed calls from the 5' RACE reads with MiXCR, one row per CDR3 protein. The sample holds roughly 62,000 distinct CDR3 sequences; about a tenth are singletons and the top ten take 1.1%. The source material was PBMCs or a T cell subset sorted from them (not recorded which). The receptors were sampled from a man aged 18 to 30 who had mild COVID-19 (a few samples of this study predate the infection). Cell type and time point are not known.

In DNA, the CDR3 is TGTGCCAGTAGTAACAGGGGGTCCACTGAAGCTTTCTTT. This sequence encodes CASSNRGSTEAFF. This sequence joins TRBV19 and TRBJ1-1, with TRBD1 matching over 8 bases. This CDR3 is 13 amino acids long. The ends lost 4 bases at V and 4 bases at J; junction bases unmatched: 2. Germline values: CDR1 LNHDA, CDR2 SQIVND (reference sequence). Full variable domain (missing parts from reference TRBV19 and TRBJ1-1): DGGITQSPKYLFRKEGQNVTLSCEQNLNHDAMYWYRQDPGQGLRLIYYSQIVNDFQKGDIAEGYSVSREKKESFPLTVTSAQKNPTAFYLCASSNRGSTEAFFGQGTRLTVV.

V usage is TRBV7-2 and J usage is TRBJ2-1; perhaps TRBD2 as D (6 bases). Trimming removed 4 bases from V and 2 bases from J, with 15 bases in between. This CDR3 contains 16 residues. The V gene's germline CDR1 is SGHTA and CDR2 FQGNSA. CDR3 protein: CASSSEGLLTYNEQFF. The CDR3 DNA reads as TGTGCCAGCAGCTCAGAGGGACTCCTAACCTACAATGAGCAGTTCTTC.

This clonotype was seen repeatedly, ten times or more. The chain recombines TRBV7-9 with TRBJ2-4; D assignment may be TRBD1 or TRBD2 (5 bases each). The CDR3 contains 14 residues. From germline, CDR1 is SEHNR and CDR2 FQNEAQ (reference sequence). V lost 1 base and J lost 2, with 6 bases in between. CDR3 region: CASSLGGSKNIQYF. CDR3 DNA: TGTGCCAGCAGCTTAGGGGGGTCCAAAAACATTCAGTACTTC.

This clonotype was found a few times. This chain links TRBV12-3 or TRBV12-4 with TRBJ1-1; D may be TRBD1 (5 bases). The CDR3 length is 14 residues. The ends were cut back, 5 bases at V and 4 bases at J, with 14 bases in the middle. CDR3 amino acids: CASSAGPWGTEAFF. The CDR3 nucleotides read TGTGCCAGCAGTGCGGGACCCTGGGGCACTGAAGCTTTCTTT.

This clonotype was seen at least ten times. The chain is built from TRBV4-3 and TRBJ2-5; the D call may be TRBD1 or TRBD2 (5 bases each). There are 16 residues in the CDR3. CDR1 and CDR2 from the germline V gene are LGHNA and YSLEER. V shed 0 bases and J shed 7 bases, with 18 bases lying between them. CDR3 sequence (DNA): TGCGCCAGCAGCCAAGAAGGGACGAGCCCAGGCGGGACCCAGTACTTC. Its protein product is CASSQEGTSPGGTQYF.

This clonotype was recorded at least ten times. V and J are TRBV3-1 and TRBJ2-3; D unresolved. Germline CDR1 is LGHDT and CDR2 is YNNKEL (reference sequence). Trimming removed 5 bases at V and 2 bases at J, with 5 bases between. This CDR3 region has 12 residues. CDR3 in amino acids: CASSFNTDTQYF. The CDR3 DNA sequence: TGTGCCAGCAGCTTTAACACAGATACGCAGTATTTT.

This clonotype was observed many times. This chain's CDR3 is CASSKTSGAHNEQFF. CDR3 DNA sequence: TGCGCCAGCAGCAAGACTAGCGGGGCCCACAATGAGCAGTTCTTC. The chain has TRBV5-1 and TRBJ2-1, with 11 nucleotides matching TRBD2. The CDR3 spans 15 residues. The V gene end was trimmed by 4 bases and the J gene end by 5 bases; junction bases not matched to a gene: 5. Germline V gene data show CDR1 as SGHRS and CDR2 as YFSETQ.

This clonotype was observed many times. The chain has TRBV5-1 and TRBJ2-5; TRBD2 agrees at 11 bases. Germline loops: CDR1 SGHRS, CDR2 YFSETQ. The CDR3 is 14 amino acids. V trimming: 1 base; J trimming: 4 bases; junction bases outside the gene matches: 0. CDR3 amino acids: CASSLTSGGETQYF. CDR3 bases: TGCGCCAGCAGCTTGACTAGCGGGGGAGAGACCCAGTACTTC. The whole variable domain, remainder taken from reference TRBV5-1 and TRBJ2-5, is KAGVTQTPRYLIKTRGQQVTLSCSPISGHRSVSWYQQTPGQGLQFLFEYFSETQRNKGNFPGRFSGRQFSNSRSEMNVSTLELGDSALYLCASSLTSGGETQYFGPGTRLLVL.

This clonotype was found many times. V gene TRBV4-2 combines with J gene TRBJ2-6; the D gene is possibly TRBD2 (5 bases). Trimming took off 4 bases at V and 2 bases at J, with 18 bases between the two ends. CDR3 length: 18 residues. The germline gives CDR1 LGHNA, CDR2 YNFKEQ. The CDR3 loop is CASSPHTRGITGANVLTF. Here the CDR3 DNA reads TGTGCCAGCAGCCCGCATACCCGGGGAATTACTGGGGCCAACGTCCTGACTTTC.

This clonotype turned up a few times. The rearrangement joins TRBV15 to TRBJ2-7; D is ambiguous. V was clipped by 3 bases and J by 0 bases, with 15 bases between them. CDR3 length equals 16 residues. The V gene's germline CDR1 is LNHNV and CDR2 YYDKDF (reference sequence). The DNA of the CDR3 is TGTGCCACCAGCAGGTTGAGCAGGTCGGGCTCCTACGAGCAGTACTTC. Translation: CATSRLSRSGSYEQYF.

This clonotype has ten or more counts. This rearrangement joins TRBV12-3 or TRBV12-4 to TRBJ2-3, with unresolved D. This CDR3 has 13 residues. V lost 3 bases, J lost 2 bases, and 6 bases lay in between. CDR3: CASSLSSTDTQYF. The CDR3 DNA reads TGTGCCAGCAGTTTGTCCTCCACAGATACGCAGTATTTT.

This clonotype showed up many times. This sequence joins TRBV5-1 and TRBJ2-1, with 12 bases matching TRBD2. The CDR3 contains 15 residues. Germline assignment: CDR1 SGHRS and CDR2 YFSETQ. J lost 7 bases, V lost 3 bases, and 5 bases had no gene match. The chain's CDR3 is CASSSSGGVINEQFF. CDR3 bases: TGCGCCAGCAGCTCTAGCGGGGGGGTTATTAATGAGCAGTTCTTC.

This clonotype was observed at least ten times. The V gene is TRBV7-2, the J gene TRBJ2-1; D is unclear. V shed 4 bases and J shed 5 bases, with 9 bases lying between them. CDR1 and CDR2 from the germline V gene are SGHTA and FQGNSA. The CDR3 length is 13 residues. CDR3 sequence reads: CASSWIANNEQFF. In nucleotides, the CDR3 is TGTGCCAGCAGCTGGATCGCTAACAATGAGCAGTTCTTC.

This clonotype was seen more than once but under ten times. The chain carries TRBV6-5 and TRBJ1-1; the D gene is possibly TRBD1 (5 bases). The ends were cut back, 6 bases at V and 11 bases at J, with 16 bases in the middle. The CDR3 extends over 12 amino acids. Germline assignment: CDR1 MNHEY and CDR2 SVGAGI. As DNA, the CDR3 is TGTGCCAGCAGGACGGGACGGTTGAGGGCTTTCTTT. It encodes CASRTGRLRAFF.

The chain couples TRBV7-2 to TRBJ2-3; D remains ambiguous. CDR3 size: 13 residues. Germline-derived CDR1 and CDR2 are SGHTA and FQGNSA. Trimming stripped 0 bases from V and 4 bases from J, with 5 bases between. CDR3 nucleotide sequence: TGTGCCAGCAGCTTAGCGTTTCCAGATACGCAGTATTTT. Translating gives CASSLAFPDTQYF.

The CDR3 sequence is CASTKTGIITEAFF. For the CDR3, the DNA is TGTGCCAGCACCAAAACAGGGATAATCACTGAAGCTTTCTTT. V usage is TRBV2 and J usage is TRBJ1-1, with D possibly matching TRBD1 (6 bases). Germline CDR1 and CDR2: SNHLY and FYNNEI. The CDR3 runs to 14 residues. The germline V and J ends were trimmed by 7 bases and 4 bases, with 16 bases remaining between them.

The chain uses TRBV6-2 or TRBV6-3 and TRBJ2-7; 8 nucleotides align to TRBD2. The ends lost 2 bases at V and 3 bases at J; junction bases unmatched: 6. Germline V CDR1 and CDR2: MNHEY, SVGEGT. This CDR3 has 15 amino acids. The chain's CDR3 is CASSYETGLDYEQYF. The CDR3 nucleotides are TGTGCCAGCAGTTACGAGACGGGACTAGACTACGAGCAGTACTTC.

This clonotype was seen more than once but under ten times. The chain combines TRBV4-2 with TRBJ2-5; 8 bases line up with TRBD2. This CDR3 has 17 residues. V lost 0 bases and J lost 1; bases outside the gene matches: 7. Germline CDR1 is LGHNA and CDR2 is YNFKEQ. The CDR3 protein is CASSQEPAGALQETQYF. The CDR3 DNA follows: TGTGCCAGCAGCCAAGAGCCAGCGGGGGCCCTCCAAGAGACCCAGTACTTC.

J is TRBJ2-3 and V is TRBV4-1; D remains ambiguous. V was clipped by 3 bases and J by 1 base, with 17 bases between them. This CDR3 has 17 amino acids. CDR1 is MGHRA and CDR2 is YSYEKL in the germline V gene. In nucleotides, the CDR3 is TGCGCCAGCAGCCAGCGCAATGTGGGGTCAGGCACAGATACGCAGTATTTT. The encoded protein is CASSQRNVGSGTDTQYF.

This clonotype has ten or more counts. The chain links TRBV4-1 to TRBJ1-4; D is perhaps TRBD1 (5 bases). The CDR3 spans 18 residues. CDR1 and CDR2 from the germline V gene are MGHRA and YSYEKL. Trimming removed 0 bases at V and 0 bases at J, with 14 bases between. In DNA, the CDR3 is TGCGCCAGCAGCCAAGATCGGGGCACCGATGCAACTAATGAAAAACTGTTTTTT. Protein sequence: CASSQDRGTDATNEKLFF.

This clonotype was observed a single time. The chain joins TRBV11-2 to TRBJ2-3; TRBD2 agrees at 8 bases. This CDR3 comprises 16 residues. In germline, CDR1 is SGHAT, CDR2 FQNNGV. V dropped 4 bases and J dropped 3; count of bases not matched to a gene: 9. The chain's CDR3 is CASSSPAGERTDTQYF. Written as DNA, the CDR3 is TGTGCCAGCAGCTCCCCAGCGGGGGAGAGGACAGATACGCAGTATTTT.

This clonotype was recorded once. The chain links TRBV6-2 or TRBV6-3 to TRBJ2-3; no clear D gene. In germline, CDR1 is MNHEY, CDR2 SVGEGT. The CDR3 covers 10 residues. V lost 5 bases and J 6 bases, leaving 3 bases between the germline ends. The CDR3 DNA reads as TGTGCCAGCAGTGCGGATACGCAGTATTTT. Translated, it gives CASSADTQYF.

This clonotype has more than one count but fewer than ten. The rearrangement joins TRBV7-2 to TRBJ2-5; no clear D gene. The germline V and J ends were trimmed by 1 base and 7 bases, with 22 bases remaining between them. CDR1 and CDR2 from the germline V gene are SGHTA and FQGNSA. The CDR3 spans 17 residues. DNA of the CDR3: TGTGCCAGCAGCTTAGACCTAAATATAGTGGAACACGGGACCCAGTACTTC. Its protein is CASSLDLNIVEHGTQYF.

This clonotype occurred a few times. The V call is TRBV6-6, the J call TRBJ1-5; 11 bases line up with TRBD1. This CDR3 spans 15 amino acids. From germline, CDR1 is MNHNY and CDR2 SVGAGI (reference sequence). Losses at the gene ends were 7 bases for V and 6 bases for J; bases not matched to a gene: 8. CDR3 residues: CASMRGQGVGQPQHF. The DNA for the CDR3 is TGTGCCAGCATGAGGGGACAGGGGGTCGGTCAGCCCCAGCATTTT.

The sample holds a few counts of this clonotype. Relative to the germline gene, one junction end is altered; a read error may explain this. The chain uses TRBV15 and TRBJ1-2; weak D call: TRBD1 (5 bases). The CDR3 extends over 13 amino acids. The germline V gene has CDR1 LNHNV and CDR2 YYDKDF (reference sequence). CDR3 residues: CATSRPPDTHNFF. CDR3 nucleotide sequence: TGTGCCACCAGCAGACCACCGGACACCCACAACTTCTTC.